A selection of T cell receptor beta chains follows, all from one sample in a study of identical twins. TCRdb re-called the 5' RACE reads with MiXCR, one entry per CDR3 protein. The repertoire holds around 250,000 distinct CDR3 sequences, with about 13% as singletons. These data also featured in a second study, about yellow fever vaccine responses in identical twins.

What was sequenced was memory (CD45RO+) T cells sorted from blood. These receptors were taken from a woman younger than 30 in good health. CDR3s include the opening cysteine and the closing phenylalanine or tryptophan. D genes are given only for firm matches. Size values are once, few and many counts, or a class for expanded clones, and some rows have none.

TRBJ2-1	.	TRBV20-1	.	CSARGVRYNEQFF	TGCAGTGCTAGAGGTGTTAGGTACAATGAGCAGTTCTTC
TRBJ2-2	TRBD1	TRBV5-1	many	CASSPGGFITGELFF	TGCGCCAGCAGCCCAGGGGGTTTTATTACCGGGGAGCTGTTTTTT
TRBJ1-5	.	TRBV27	.	CASSILGQPQHF	TGTGCCAGCAGTATATTGGGGCAGCCCCAGCATTTT
TRBJ2-7	TRBD1	TRBV20-1	few	CSAADPGQVFSGYEQYF	TGCAGTGCAGCAGATCCGGGACAGGTCTTCTCGGGGTACGAGCAGTACTTC
TRBJ2-2	.	TRBV6-4	few	CASSDDIGELFF	TGTGCCAGCAGTGACGACATAGGGGAGCTGTTTTTT
TRBJ2-2	.	TRBV6-2/TRBV6-3	.	CASSYLVNTGELFF	TGTGCCAGCAGCTATCTTGTCAACACCGGGGAGCTGTTTTTT
TRBJ2-3	.	TRBV3-1	.	CASSQGTADTQYF	TGTGCCAGCAGCCAAGGAACGGCAGATACGCAGTATTTT
TRBJ2-1	.	TRBV12-3/TRBV12-4	few	CASRETTNEQFF	TGTGCCAGCAGAGAGACTACCAATGAGCAGTTCTTC
TRBJ2-5	.	TRBV20-1	many	CSAISPTRRNEPAETQYF	TGCAGTGCAATTAGTCCGACTAGACGAAACGAGCCGGCGGAGACCCAGTACTTC
TRBJ2-7	.	TRBV20-1	many	CSTDSHEDEQYF	TGCAGCACGGACAGCCATGAGGACGAGCAGTACTTC
TRBJ2-2	TRBD2	TRBV7-2	few	CASSSGLAKAGELFF	TGTGCCAGCAGCTCGGGACTAGCGAAGGCCGGGGAGCTGTTTTTT
TRBJ2-1	.	TRBV4-2	.	CASSQDRAGGEQFF	TGTGCCAGCAGCCAAGACCGGGCGGGTGGGGAGCAGTTCTTC
TRBJ1-5	.	TRBV11-2	.	CASSPGVGQPQHF	TGTGCCAGCAGCCCAGGAGTAGGTCAGCCCCAGCATTTT
TRBJ1-1	.	TRBV7-3	.	CASSVTGRTEAFF	TGTGCCAGCAGTGTAACAGGGAGGACTGAAGCTTTCTTT
TRBJ2-5	TRBD1	TRBV6-1	few	CASSHVSRGLETQYF	TGTGCCAGCAGCCACGTCTCCAGGGGGCTGGAGACCCAGTACTTC
TRBJ2-1	.	TRBV11-2	few	CASSLEGLDYNEQFF	TGTGCCAGCAGCTTAGAGGGGCTTGACTACAATGAGCAGTTCTTC
TRBJ2-1	.	TRBV20-1	few	CSAPDRTASSYNEQFF	TGCAGTGCCCCCGACCGGACGGCGAGCTCCTACAATGAGCAGTTCTTC